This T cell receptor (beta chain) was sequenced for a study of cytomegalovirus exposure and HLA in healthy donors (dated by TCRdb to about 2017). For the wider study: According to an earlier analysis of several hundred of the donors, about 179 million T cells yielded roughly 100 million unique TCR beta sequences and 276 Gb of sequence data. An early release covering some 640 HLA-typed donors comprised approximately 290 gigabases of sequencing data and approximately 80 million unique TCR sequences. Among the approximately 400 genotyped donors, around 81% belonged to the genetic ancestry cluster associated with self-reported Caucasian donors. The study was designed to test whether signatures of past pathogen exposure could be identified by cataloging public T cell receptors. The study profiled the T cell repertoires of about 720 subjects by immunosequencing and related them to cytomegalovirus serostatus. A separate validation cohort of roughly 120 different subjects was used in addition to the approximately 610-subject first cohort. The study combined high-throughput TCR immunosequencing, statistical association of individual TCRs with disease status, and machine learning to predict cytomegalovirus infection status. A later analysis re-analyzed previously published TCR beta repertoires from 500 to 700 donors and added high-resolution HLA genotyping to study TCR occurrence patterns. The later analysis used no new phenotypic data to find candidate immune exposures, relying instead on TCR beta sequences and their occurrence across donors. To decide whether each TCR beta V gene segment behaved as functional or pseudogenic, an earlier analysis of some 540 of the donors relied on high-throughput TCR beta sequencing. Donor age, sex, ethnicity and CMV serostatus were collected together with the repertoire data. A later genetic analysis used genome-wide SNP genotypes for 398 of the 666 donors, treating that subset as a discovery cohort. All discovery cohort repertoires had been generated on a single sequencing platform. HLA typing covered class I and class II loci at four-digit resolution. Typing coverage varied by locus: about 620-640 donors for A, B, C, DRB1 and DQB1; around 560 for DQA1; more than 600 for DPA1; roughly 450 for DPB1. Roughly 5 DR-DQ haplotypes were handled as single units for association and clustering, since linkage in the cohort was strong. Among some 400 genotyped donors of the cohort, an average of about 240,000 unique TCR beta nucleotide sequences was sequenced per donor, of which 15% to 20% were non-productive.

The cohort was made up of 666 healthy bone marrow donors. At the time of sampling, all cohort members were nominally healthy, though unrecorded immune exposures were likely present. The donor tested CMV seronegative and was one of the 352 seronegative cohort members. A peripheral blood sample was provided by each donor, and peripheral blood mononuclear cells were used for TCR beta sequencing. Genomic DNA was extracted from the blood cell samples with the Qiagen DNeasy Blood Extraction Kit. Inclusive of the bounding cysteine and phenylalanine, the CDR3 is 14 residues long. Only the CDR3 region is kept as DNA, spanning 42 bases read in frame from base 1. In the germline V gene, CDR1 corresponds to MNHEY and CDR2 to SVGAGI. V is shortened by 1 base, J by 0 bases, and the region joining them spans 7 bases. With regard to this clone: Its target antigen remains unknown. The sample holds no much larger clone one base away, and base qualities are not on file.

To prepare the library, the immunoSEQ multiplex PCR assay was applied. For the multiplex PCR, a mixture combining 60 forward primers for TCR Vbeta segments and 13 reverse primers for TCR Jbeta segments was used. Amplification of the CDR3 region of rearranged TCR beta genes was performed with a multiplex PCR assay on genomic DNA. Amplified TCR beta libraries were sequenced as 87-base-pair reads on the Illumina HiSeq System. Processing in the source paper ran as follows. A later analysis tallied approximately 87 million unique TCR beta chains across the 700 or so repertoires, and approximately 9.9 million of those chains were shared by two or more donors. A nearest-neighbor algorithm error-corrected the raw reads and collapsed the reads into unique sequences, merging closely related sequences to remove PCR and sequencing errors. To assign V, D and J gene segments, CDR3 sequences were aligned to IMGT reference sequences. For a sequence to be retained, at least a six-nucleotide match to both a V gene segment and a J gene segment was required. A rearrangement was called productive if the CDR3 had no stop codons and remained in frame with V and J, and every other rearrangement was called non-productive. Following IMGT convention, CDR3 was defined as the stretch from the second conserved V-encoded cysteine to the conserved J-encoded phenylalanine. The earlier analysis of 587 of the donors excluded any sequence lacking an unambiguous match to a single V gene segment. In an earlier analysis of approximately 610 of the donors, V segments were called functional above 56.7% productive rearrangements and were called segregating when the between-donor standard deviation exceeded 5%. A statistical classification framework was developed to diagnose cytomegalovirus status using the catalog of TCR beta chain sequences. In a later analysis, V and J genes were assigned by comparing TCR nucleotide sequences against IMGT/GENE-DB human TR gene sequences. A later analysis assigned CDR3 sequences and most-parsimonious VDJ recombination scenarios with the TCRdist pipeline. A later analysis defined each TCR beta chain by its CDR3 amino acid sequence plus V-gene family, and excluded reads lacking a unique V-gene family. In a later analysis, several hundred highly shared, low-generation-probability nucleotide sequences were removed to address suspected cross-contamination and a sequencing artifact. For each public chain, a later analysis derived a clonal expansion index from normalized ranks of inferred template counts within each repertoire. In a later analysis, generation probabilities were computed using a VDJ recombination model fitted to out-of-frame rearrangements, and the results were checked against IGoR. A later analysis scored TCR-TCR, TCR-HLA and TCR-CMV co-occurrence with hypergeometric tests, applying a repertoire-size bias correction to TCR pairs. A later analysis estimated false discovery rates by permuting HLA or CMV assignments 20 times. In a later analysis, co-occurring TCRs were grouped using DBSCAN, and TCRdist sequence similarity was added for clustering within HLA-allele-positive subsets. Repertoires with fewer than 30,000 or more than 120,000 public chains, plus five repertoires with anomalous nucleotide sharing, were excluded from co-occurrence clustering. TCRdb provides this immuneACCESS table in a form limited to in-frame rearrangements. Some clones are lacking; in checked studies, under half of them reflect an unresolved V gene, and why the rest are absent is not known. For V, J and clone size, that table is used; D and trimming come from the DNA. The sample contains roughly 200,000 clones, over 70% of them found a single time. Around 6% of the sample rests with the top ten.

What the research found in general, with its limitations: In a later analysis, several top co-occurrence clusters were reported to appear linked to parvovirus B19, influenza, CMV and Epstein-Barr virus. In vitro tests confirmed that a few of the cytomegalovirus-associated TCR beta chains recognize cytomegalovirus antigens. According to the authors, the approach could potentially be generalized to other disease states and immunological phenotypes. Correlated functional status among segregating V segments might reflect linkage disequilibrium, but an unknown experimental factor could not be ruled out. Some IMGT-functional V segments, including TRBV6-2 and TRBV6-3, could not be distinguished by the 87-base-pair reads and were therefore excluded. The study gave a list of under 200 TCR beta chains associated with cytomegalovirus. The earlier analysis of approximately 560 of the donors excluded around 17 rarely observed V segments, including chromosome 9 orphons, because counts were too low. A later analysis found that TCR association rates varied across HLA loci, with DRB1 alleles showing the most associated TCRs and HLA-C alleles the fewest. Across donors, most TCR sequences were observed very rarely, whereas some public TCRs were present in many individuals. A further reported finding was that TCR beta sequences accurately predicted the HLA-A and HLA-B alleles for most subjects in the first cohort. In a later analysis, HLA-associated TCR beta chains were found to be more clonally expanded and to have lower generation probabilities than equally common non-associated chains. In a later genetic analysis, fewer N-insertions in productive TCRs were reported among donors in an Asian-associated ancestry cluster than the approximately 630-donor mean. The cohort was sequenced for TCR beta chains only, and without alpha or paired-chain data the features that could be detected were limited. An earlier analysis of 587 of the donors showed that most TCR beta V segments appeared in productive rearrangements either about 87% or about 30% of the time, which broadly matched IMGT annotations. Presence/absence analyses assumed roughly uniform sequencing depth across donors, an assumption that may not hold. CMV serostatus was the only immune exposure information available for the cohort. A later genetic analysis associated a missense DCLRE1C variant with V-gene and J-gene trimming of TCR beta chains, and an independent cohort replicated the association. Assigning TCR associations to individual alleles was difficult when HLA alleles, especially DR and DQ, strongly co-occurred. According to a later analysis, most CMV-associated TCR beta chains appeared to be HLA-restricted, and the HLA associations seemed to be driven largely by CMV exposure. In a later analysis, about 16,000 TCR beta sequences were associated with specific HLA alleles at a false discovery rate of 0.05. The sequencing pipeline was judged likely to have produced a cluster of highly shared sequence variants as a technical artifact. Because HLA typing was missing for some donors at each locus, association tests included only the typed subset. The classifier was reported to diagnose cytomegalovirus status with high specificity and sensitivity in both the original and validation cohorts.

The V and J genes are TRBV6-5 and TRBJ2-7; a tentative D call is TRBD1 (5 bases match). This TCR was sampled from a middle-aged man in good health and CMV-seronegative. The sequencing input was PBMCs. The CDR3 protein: CASSYYTGSYEQYF. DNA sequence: TGTGCCAGCAGTTACTATACAGGCTCCTACGAGCAGTACTTC.